The 27 T cell receptor beta chains reported below all come from one sample, sequenced in a study of metastatic and nonmetastatic thyroid tumors. Each patient went into thyroid surgery without having received any treatment. From the PCR reads, TCRdb re-called clones with MiXCR. The data contain some 16,000 clones, roughly a quarter of them seen just once; the ten biggest clones take up 8.4%. The sample comprised tumor tissue. These receptor sequences come from a female donor with papillary thyroid cancer or a benign thyroid nodule (not recorded which). Some clones in this sample may be carry-over from other donors' samples.

Remarks on this clone: One end of the junction varies from germline; a read error may be responsible. The chain recombines TRBV9 with TRBJ1-1; D remains ambiguous. The CDR3 contains 13 residues. From germline, CDR1 is SGDLS and CDR2 YYNGEE. The CDR3 DNA is TGTGCCTGCAGTCTAGACACGCACTCGGAAGCTTTCTTT. This codes for CACSLDTHSEAFF.

The genes are TRBV11-2 and TRBJ2-1; maybe TRBD2 (6 bases). This CDR3 has 16 residues. From germline, CDR1 is SGHAT and CDR2 FQNNGV. V lost 2 bases, J lost 5 bases, and 16 bases lay in between. The CDR3 reads CASSLMASRGNNEQFF. The CDR3 region has the DNA TGTGCCAGCAGCTTAATGGCTTCCCGGGGGAACAATGAGCAGTTCTTC.

This clone rates as medium-sized. The CDR3 DNA follows: TGCGCCAGCAGCTTGGCTGGGGGCGCTGGGGCCAACGTCCTGACTTTC. This codes for CASSLAGGAGANVLTF. The chain links TRBV5-1 to TRBJ2-6; the D gene is possibly TRBD1 (6 bases). Germline V lookup: CDR1 SGHRS, CDR2 YFSETQ. The CDR3 consists of 16 residues. V was cut by 0 bases and J by 2 bases, with 9 bases left in between.

The rearrangement links TRBV7-9 to TRBJ1-3; weak D call: TRBD1 (5 bases). CDR1 is SEHNR and CDR2 is FQNEAQ in the germline V gene (reference sequence). Between the trimmed V and J ends, which lost 5 bases and 0 bases, there was a span of 8 bases. The CDR3 runs to 14 residues. CDR3 in amino acids: CASSLGTSGNTIYF. The CDR3 DNA follows: TGTGCCAGCAGCCTCGGGACCTCTGGAAACACCATATATTTT.

This clone is medium-sized (0.01 to 0.1%) by share. The V gene is TRBV11-1, the J gene TRBJ1-2; unclear D gene. The germline V and J ends were trimmed by 1 base and 2 bases, with 5 bases remaining between them. Germline CDR1 SGHAT, CDR2 FQDESV (reference sequence). The CDR3 extends over 13 amino acids. The DNA of the CDR3 is TGTGCCAGCAGCTTAGTCAGAAACTATGGCTACACCTTC. This translates into CASSLVRNYGYTF.

By proportion, this clone is medium-sized. V is TRBV11-2 and J is TRBJ2-7, with D possibly matching TRBD2 (5 bases). CDR1 is SGHAT, CDR2 FQNNGV, per germline. V lost 0 bases to trimming and J lost 12 bases, with 12 bases between them. The CDR3 loop spans 12 amino acids. CDR3: CASSLDLVTRYF. The CDR3 nucleotides are TGTGCCAGCAGCTTAGATCTAGTAACTAGGTACTTC. Using reference TRBV11-2 and TRBJ2-7 for the parts outside the CDR3, the full variable domain is EAGVAQSPRYKIIEKRQSVAFWCNPISGHATLYWYQQILGQGPKLLIQFQNNGVVDDSQLPKDRFSAERLKGVDSTLKIQPAKLEDSAVYLCASSLDLVTRYFGPGTRLTVT.

This clone has a count of ten or more. The chain employs TRBV29-1 and TRBJ2-6, with 7 bases identical to TRBD1. The CDR3 has 13 amino acids. J was trimmed by 10 bases and V by 6 bases; bases with no gene match: 9. Germline CDR1 SQVTM, CDR2 ANQGSEA. DNA for the CDR3: TGCAGCGTGGGACCCGACAGGGTAAACGTCCTGACTTTC. This encodes CSVGPDRVNVLTF.

The rearrangement joins TRBV6-1 to TRBJ2-1; 8 nucleotides line up with TRBD2. The V and J ends lost 5 bases and 5 bases, in that order; junction bases with no gene match: 8. This CDR3 has 15 residues. Germline V gives CDR1 MNHNS, CDR2 SASEGT. The CDR3: CASSFPAGVDNEQFF. The CDR3 DNA is TGTGCCAGCAGTTTCCCAGCGGGGGTAGACAATGAGCAGTTCTTC.

The rearrangement joins TRBV30 to TRBJ1-5; D is ambiguous. V gave up 3 bases and J gave up 4 bases, with 7 bases separating them. CDR1 and CDR2 from the germline V gene are GTSNPN and SVGIG (reference sequence). The CDR3 sequence is 12 residues long. DNA for the CDR3: TGTGCCTGGAGAGGACCGAATCAGCCCCAGCATTTT. Protein product: CAWRGPNQPQHF.

This clone was counted a few times. The chain uses TRBV27 and TRBJ2-7; perhaps TRBD1 as D (5 bases). The V gene lost 5 bases and the J gene lost 4 bases, with 18 bases spanning the gap. CDR3 size: 15 residues. Per germline, CDR1 MNHEY and CDR2 SMNVEV (reference sequence). The CDR3 DNA reads as TGTGCCAGCAGTCTTAGGGCCGTGGGGCCATACGAGCAGTACTTC. Residues: CASSLRAVGPYEQYF.

This clone was recorded many times. The genes are TRBV4-2 and TRBJ1-5, with TRBD1 matching 7 bases. Germline-derived CDR1 and CDR2 are LGHNA and YNFKEQ. V lost 4 bases to trimming and J lost 8 bases; unmatched junction nucleotides: 17. CDR3 length: 17 residues. The CDR3 bases are TGTGCCAGCAGCCGAGGCCACAGGGGTGATAACGCGGAGCCCCAGCATTTT. This gives the protein CASSRGHRGDNAEPQHF.

Turning to this clone: The junction departs from germline at one end; a sequencing error may be responsible. This rearrangement joins TRBV4-1 to TRBJ1-6, with D unclear. The CDR3 length is 16 residues. CDR1 is MGHRA and CDR2 is YSYEKL in the germline V gene. This chain's CDR3 is CASIQEVGSRNSPLHF. The CDR3 nucleotides read TGCGCCAGCATCCAAGAGGTAGGGTCAAGGAATTCACCCCTCCACTTT.

This clone is medium-sized in the sample. The V gene is TRBV11-2, the J gene TRBJ2-2; D is unresolved. The CDR3 totals 12 residues. CDR1 and CDR2 (germline): SGHAT, FQNNGV. With 4 bases removed from V and 5 bases from J, the gap between germline ends came to 5 bases. CDR3 region: CASSYVTGELFF. CDR3 nucleotides: TGTGCCAGCAGCTACGTAACCGGGGAGCTGTTTTTT.

This clone has just one count. The chain joins TRBV20-1 to TRBJ2-1, with D perhaps TRBD2 (5 bases). This CDR3 has 15 residues. Germline V CDR1 and CDR2: DFQATT, SNEGSKA (reference sequence). V was trimmed by 3 bases and J by 2 bases, leaving 14 bases between them. CDR3 residues: CSARSIGSTYNEQFF. CDR3 DNA sequence: TGCAGTGCTAGGTCTATAGGGAGTACCTACAATGAGCAGTTCTTC.

This clone was observed many times. The CDR3 protein is CASSSAWGVDNEQFF. Here the CDR3 DNA reads TGTGCCAGCAGCTCAGCTTGGGGAGTTGACAATGAGCAGTTCTTC. This chain links TRBV5-4 with TRBJ2-1; a weak D match, TRBD2 (5 bases). Deletions cut 3 bases from V and 5 bases from J, with 15 bases between. Per the germline V gene, CDR1 is SGHNT and CDR2 is YYREEE (reference sequence). The CDR3 runs 15 residues. The full variable domain, completed using reference TRBV5-4 and TRBJ2-1, is ETGVTQSPTHLIKTRGQQVTLRCSSQSGHNTVSWYQQALGQGPQFIFQYYREEENGRGNFPPRFSGLQFPNYSSELNVNALELDDSALYLCASSSAWGVDNEQFFGPGTRLTVL.

The chain is built from TRBV5-1 and TRBJ1-1; TRBD1 matches at 7 bases. The ends lost 3 bases at V and 4 bases at J; junction bases unmatched: 9. The germline V gene has CDR1 SGHRS and CDR2 YFSETQ. The CDR3 is 15 residues long. The CDR3 is CASSSRSQGGTEAFF. The CDR3 nucleotides are TGCGCCAGCAGCTCGAGGTCCCAGGGGGGCACTGAAGCTTTCTTT.

Many counts were recorded for this clone. V usage is TRBV2 and J usage is TRBJ2-1; no firm D call. The CDR3 is 13 residues long. V shed 11 bases and J shed 12 bases, with 23 bases lying between them. Germline-derived CDR1 and CDR2 are SNHLY and FYNNEI. The CDR3 loop is CASTTSRSSGQFF. In DNA form, the CDR3 reads TGTGCCTCCACTACCTCAAGAAGTTCTGGGCAGTTCTTC.

This sequence joins TRBV20-1 and TRBJ1-4; D not certain. The CDR3 totals 13 residues. Germline V lookup: CDR1 DFQATT, CDR2 SNEGSKA (reference sequence). V dropped 6 bases and J dropped 8 bases, with 16 bases sitting between them. The CDR3 sequence: CSAAGALEEKLFF. The CDR3 nucleotides read TGCAGTGCCGCGGGAGCTTTAGAGGAAAAACTGTTTTTT.

The V and J genes are TRBV6-2 or TRBV6-3 and TRBJ2-5; possible D gene TRBD2, 6 bases. Germline CDR1 and CDR2: MNHEY and SVGEGT. The CDR3 runs 14 residues. V was clipped by 5 bases and J by 5 bases, with 15 bases between them. CDR3 sequence: CASSPSSGGETQYF. The CDR3 DNA is TGTGCCAGCAGTCCGAGCTCTGGGGGGGAGACCCAGTACTTC.

This clone is labeled as medium-sized. J is TRBJ1-1 and V is TRBV20-1; D may be TRBD1 (6 bases). The germline V gene encodes CDR1 DFQATT and CDR2 SNEGSKA (reference sequence). V lost 0 bases to trimming and J lost 8 bases, with 16 bases between them. The CDR3 covers 14 residues. The CDR3 reads CSARDGRGHGEAFF. CDR3 nucleotides: TGCAGTGCTAGAGATGGCAGGGGCCACGGGGAAGCTTTCTTT.

This chain links TRBV6-1 with TRBJ2-3, with D maybe TRBD1 (6 bases). Trimming removed 2 bases from V and 2 bases from J, with 8 bases in between. The V gene's germline CDR1 is MNHNS and CDR2 SASEGT. The length of the CDR3 is 14 residues. This chain's CDR3 is CASSEKGDTDTQYF. The CDR3 DNA is TGTGCCAGCAGTGAAAAGGGGGACACAGATACGCAGTATTTT.

The rearrangement joins TRBV27 to TRBJ2-7; TRBD1 aligns across 7 bases. The CDR3 loop spans 11 amino acids. The V segment lost 11 bases and the J segment 6 bases; nucleotides outside the gene matches: 7. Germline lookup yields CDR1 MNHEY and CDR2 SMNVEV (reference sequence). The DNA for the CDR3 is TGTGCCGCATCCTCAGGGGGCGAGCAGTACTTC. Its translation is CAASSGGEQYF.

Ten or more counts support this clone. V gene TRBV14 combines with J gene TRBJ1-2; D is unresolved. This CDR3 has 14 amino acids. Trimming removed 0 bases from V and 3 bases from J, with 8 bases in between. The V gene's germline CDR1 is SGHDN and CDR2 FVKESK. CDR3 nucleotides: TGTGCCAGCAGCCAAGATCGGTCCTACTATGGCTACACCTTC. This codes for CASSQDRSYYGYTF.

This clone was observed at least ten times. The V gene is TRBV6-5, the J gene TRBJ2-1; 8 positions match TRBD2. V lost 2 bases and J lost 0; bases outside the gene matches: 0. The V gene's germline CDR1 is MNHEY and CDR2 SVGAGI. The CDR3 runs to 15 residues. The CDR3 DNA follows: TGTGCCAGCAGTTACGCGGGAGGCTCCTACAATGAGCAGTTCTTC. This encodes CASSYAGGSYNEQFF.

This chain joins TRBV11-2 and TRBJ2-1; 9 bases match TRBD2. V shed 0 bases, J shed 4 bases, and the junction held 4 bases outside the gene matches. The germline V gene has CDR1 SGHAT and CDR2 FQNNGV. This CDR3 contains 16 residues. CDR3 in DNA: TGTGCCAGCAGCTTAGAAGGACTAGCGAAGTACAATGAGCAGTTCTTC. The encoded protein is CASSLEGLAKYNEQFF.

This clone was detected many times. Just one base apart from a much larger clone, this may be a read error. This chain connects TRBV19 to TRBJ2-7; D unresolved. V lost 5 bases and J 4 bases, leaving 9 bases between the germline ends. In germline, CDR1 is LNHDA, CDR2 SQIVND (reference sequence). The CDR3 totals 12 residues. The CDR3 nucleotides are TGTGCCAGTAGTGCTGGACGTTACGAGCAGTACTTC. It is translated as CASSAGRYEQYF.

J is TRBJ2-1 and V is TRBV5-1; D tentatively fits TRBD1 or TRBD2 (5 bases each). This CDR3 has 17 amino acids. V dropped 1 base and J dropped 0 bases, with 14 bases sitting between them. The germline gives CDR1 SGHRS, CDR2 YFSETQ. CDR3 sequence: CASSLLGTATSYNEQFF. As DNA, the CDR3 is TGCGCCAGCAGCTTGCTTGGGACGGCAACCTCCTACAATGAGCAGTTCTTC.